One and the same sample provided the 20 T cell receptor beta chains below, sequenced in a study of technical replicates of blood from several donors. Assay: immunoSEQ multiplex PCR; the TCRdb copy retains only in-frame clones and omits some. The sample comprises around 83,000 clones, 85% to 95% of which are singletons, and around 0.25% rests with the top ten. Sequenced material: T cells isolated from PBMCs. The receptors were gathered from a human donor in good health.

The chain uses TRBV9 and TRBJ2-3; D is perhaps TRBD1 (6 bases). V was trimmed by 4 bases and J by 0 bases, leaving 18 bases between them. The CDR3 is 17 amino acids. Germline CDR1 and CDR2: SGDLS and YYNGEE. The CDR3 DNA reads TGTGCCAGCAGCCTCCATAACTGGGACATAAGCACAGATACGCAGTATTTT. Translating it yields CASSLHNWDISTDTQYF.

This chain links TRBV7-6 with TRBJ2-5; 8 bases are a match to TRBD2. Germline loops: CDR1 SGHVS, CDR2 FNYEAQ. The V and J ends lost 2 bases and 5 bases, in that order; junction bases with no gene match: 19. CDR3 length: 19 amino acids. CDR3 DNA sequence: TGTGCCAGCAGCTTAAGGTCCCTAGCGGGCACCACCTCGGGGGAGACCCAGTACTTC. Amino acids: CASSLRSLAGTTSGETQYF.

This chain's CDR3 is CSVQGYEQYF. The CDR3 nucleotides read TGCAGCGTTCAGGGCTACGAGCAGTACTTC. The chain uses TRBV29-1 and TRBJ2-7, with D possibly TRBD1 on 5 matching bases. Per the germline V gene, CDR1 is SQVTM and CDR2 is ANQGSEA. This CDR3 contains 10 residues. V was trimmed by 5 bases and J by 3 bases, leaving 5 bases between them.

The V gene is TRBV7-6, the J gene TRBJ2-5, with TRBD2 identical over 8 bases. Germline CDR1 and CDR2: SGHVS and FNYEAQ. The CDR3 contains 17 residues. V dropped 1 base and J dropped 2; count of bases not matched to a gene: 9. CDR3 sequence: CASSLGQGLATQETQYF. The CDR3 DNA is TGTGCCAGCAGCTTAGGTCAAGGACTAGCCACACAAGAGACCCAGTACTTC.

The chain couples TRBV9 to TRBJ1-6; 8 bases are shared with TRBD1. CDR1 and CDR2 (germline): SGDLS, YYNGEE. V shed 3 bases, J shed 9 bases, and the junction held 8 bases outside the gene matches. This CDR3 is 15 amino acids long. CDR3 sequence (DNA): TGTGCCAGCAGCGCCCGGGACAGGTCAACTTCACCCCTCCACTTT. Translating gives CASSARDRSTSPLHF.

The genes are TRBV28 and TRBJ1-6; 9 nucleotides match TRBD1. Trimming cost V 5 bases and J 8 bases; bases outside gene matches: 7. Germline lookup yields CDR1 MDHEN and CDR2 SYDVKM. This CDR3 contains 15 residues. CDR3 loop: CASSQPGQGYSPLHF. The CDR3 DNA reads TGTGCCAGCAGTCAGCCGGGACAGGGTTATTCACCCCTCCACTTT.

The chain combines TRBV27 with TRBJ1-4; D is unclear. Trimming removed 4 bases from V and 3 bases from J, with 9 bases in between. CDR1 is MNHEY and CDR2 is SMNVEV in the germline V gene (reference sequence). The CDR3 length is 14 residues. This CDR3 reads CASSSVVANEKLFF. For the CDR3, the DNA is TGTGCCAGCAGTTCGGTTGTGGCTAATGAAAAACTGTTTTTT.

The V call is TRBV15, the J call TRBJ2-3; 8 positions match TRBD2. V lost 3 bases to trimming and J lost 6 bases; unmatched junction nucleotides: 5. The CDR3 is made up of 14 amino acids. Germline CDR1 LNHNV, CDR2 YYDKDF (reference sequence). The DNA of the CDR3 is TGTGCCACCAGCAGTCAGCGGGAGATCGATACGCAGTATTTT. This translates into CATSSQREIDTQYF.

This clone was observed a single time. As DNA, the CDR3 is TGTGCCATCGGGCCGGTTAATGAAAAACTGTTTTTT. Its protein is CAIGPVNEKLFF. The chain uses TRBV10-3 and TRBJ1-4; no definite D call. Germline V gene data show CDR1 as ENHRY and CDR2 as SYGVKD. The V end was cut by 8 bases, the J end by 4 bases, with 8 bases between. This CDR3 spans 12 amino acids.

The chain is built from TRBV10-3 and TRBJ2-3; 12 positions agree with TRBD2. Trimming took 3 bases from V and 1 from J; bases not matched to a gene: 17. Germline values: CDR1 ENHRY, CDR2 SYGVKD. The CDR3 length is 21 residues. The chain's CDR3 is CAISESWLAGGPRIGTDTQYF. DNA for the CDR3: TGTGCCATCAGTGAATCATGGCTAGCGGGGGGGCCTCGTATCGGCACAGATACGCAGTATTTT.

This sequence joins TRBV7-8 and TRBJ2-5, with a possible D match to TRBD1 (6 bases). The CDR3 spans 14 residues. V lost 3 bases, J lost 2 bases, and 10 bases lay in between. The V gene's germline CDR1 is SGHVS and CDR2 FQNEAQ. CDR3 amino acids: CASSFTGKQETQYF. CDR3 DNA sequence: TGTGCCAGCAGCTTTACAGGGAAGCAAGAGACCCAGTACTTC. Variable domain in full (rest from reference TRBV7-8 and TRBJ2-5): GAGVSQSPRYKVAKRGQDVALRCDPISGHVSLFWYQQALGQGPEFLTYFQNEAQLDKSGLPSDRFFAERPEGSVSTLKIQRTQQEDSAVYLCASSFTGKQETQYFGPGTRLLVL.

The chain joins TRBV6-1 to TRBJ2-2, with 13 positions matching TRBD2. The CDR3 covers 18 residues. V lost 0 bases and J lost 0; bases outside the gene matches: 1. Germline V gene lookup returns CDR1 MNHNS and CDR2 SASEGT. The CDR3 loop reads CASSEAGLAGPNTGELFF. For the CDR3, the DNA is TGTGCCAGCAGTGAAGCGGGACTAGCGGGGCCGAACACCGGGGAGCTGTTTTTT.

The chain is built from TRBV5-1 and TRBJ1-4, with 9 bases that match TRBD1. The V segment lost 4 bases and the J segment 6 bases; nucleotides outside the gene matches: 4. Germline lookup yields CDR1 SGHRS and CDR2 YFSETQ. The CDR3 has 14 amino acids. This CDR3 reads CASSPGQGDEKLFF. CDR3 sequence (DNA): TGCGCCAGCAGCCCGGGACAGGGCGATGAAAAACTGTTTTTT.

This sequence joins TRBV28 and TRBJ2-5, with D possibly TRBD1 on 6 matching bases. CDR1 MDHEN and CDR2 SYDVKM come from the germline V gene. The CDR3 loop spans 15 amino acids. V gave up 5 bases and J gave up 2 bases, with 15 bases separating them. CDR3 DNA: TGTGCCAGCAGTGTGGGGGCTGGTTATCAAGAGACCCAGTACTTC. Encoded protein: CASSVGAGYQETQYF.

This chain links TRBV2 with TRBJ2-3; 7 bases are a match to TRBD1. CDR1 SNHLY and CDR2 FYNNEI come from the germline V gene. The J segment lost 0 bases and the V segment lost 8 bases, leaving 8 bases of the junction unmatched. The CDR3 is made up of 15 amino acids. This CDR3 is CASHLAGGSTDTQYF. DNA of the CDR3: TGTGCCAGCCATTTAGCAGGGGGTAGCACAGATACGCAGTATTTT.

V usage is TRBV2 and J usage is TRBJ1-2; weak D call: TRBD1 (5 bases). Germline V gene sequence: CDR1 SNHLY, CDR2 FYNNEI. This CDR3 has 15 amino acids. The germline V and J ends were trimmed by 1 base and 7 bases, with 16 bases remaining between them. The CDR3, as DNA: TGTGCCAGCAGTGAAGTCGGCAGGGACTTCTCTGGCTACACCTTC. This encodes CASSEVGRDFSGYTF.

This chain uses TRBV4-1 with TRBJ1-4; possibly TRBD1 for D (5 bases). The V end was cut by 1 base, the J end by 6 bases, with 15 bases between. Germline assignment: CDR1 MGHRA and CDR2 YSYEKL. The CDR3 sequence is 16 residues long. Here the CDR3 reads CASSQVGKGSDEKLFF. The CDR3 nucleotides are TGCGCCAGCAGCCAAGTGGGGAAGGGGTCGGATGAAAAACTGTTTTTT.

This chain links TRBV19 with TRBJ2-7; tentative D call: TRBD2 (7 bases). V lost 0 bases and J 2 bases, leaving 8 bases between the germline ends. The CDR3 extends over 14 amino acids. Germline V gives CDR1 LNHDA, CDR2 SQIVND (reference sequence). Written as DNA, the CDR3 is TGTGCCAGTAGTATAGAGCGGGGGCCCTACGAGCAGTACTTC. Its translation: CASSIERGPYEQYF.

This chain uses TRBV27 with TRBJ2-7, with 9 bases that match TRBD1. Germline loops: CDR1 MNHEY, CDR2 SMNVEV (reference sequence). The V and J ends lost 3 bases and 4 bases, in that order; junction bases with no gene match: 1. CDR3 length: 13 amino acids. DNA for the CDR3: TGTGCCAGCAGTTTGGGGACAGGGTACGAGCAGTACTTC. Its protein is CASSLGTGYEQYF.

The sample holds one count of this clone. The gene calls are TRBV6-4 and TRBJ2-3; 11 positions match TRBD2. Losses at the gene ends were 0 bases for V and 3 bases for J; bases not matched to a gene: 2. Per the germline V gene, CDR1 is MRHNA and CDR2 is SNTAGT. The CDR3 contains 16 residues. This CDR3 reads CASSDSSGGGTDTQYF. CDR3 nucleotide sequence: TGTGCCAGCAGTGACTCTAGCGGGGGGGGAACAGATACGCAGTATTTT.